Shown below are 9 T cell receptor beta chains from a single sample sequenced in a study of cytomegalovirus exposure and HLA in healthy donors (dated by TCRdb to about 2017). The protocol used for the library was the immunoSEQ multiplex PCR assay. For the multiplex PCR, a mixture combining 60 forward primers for TCR Vbeta segments and 13 reverse primers for TCR Jbeta segments was used. This immuneACCESS table, as held by TCRdb, lists in-frame sequences with V and J called but not all clones. Of the missing ones, under half trace to an unresolved V gene in checked studies; the others have no known cause. The sample profile shows a few hundred thousand clones; 80% to 95% of them were found once. The top ten clonotypes cover roughly 1.6% of the sample. Sequencing was done on a sample of PBMCs. These receptors were collected from a girl aged 2 to 10 in good health and CMV-seronegative.

This clone came up once. The chain carries TRBV15 and TRBJ1-4; no reliable D call. Germline-derived CDR1 and CDR2 are LNHNV and YYDKDF (reference sequence). This CDR3 has 16 amino acids. Trimming left V 1 base short and J 2 bases short, with 11 bases between. The CDR3 protein is CATSRGVTGTNEKLFF. The CDR3 DNA sequence: TGTGCCACCAGCAGAGGCGTAACCGGGACTAATGAAAAACTGTTTTTT.

This sequence joins TRBV6-5 and TRBJ1-2; D perhaps matches TRBD1 (5 bases). Trimming removed 7 bases from V and 13 bases from J, with 19 bases in between. The CDR3 has 12 amino acids. Germline assignment: CDR1 MNHEY and CDR2 SVGAGI. The CDR3 region is CASTARRGSVTF. The CDR3 DNA reads as TGTGCCAGCACCGCCCGGAGGGGTTCTGTCACCTTC.

This chain links TRBV6-5 with TRBJ2-3, with 8 bases lining up with TRBD2. From germline, CDR1 is MNHEY and CDR2 SVGAGI. This CDR3 spans 15 amino acids. Losses at the gene ends were 6 bases for V and 1 base for J; bases not matched to a gene: 6. The CDR3 region is CASSPRGAGTDTQYF. CDR3 bases: TGTGCCAGCAGCCCGCGGGGGGCGGGCACAGATACGCAGTATTTT.

CDR3: CASSPDAGGWEQFF. DNA of the CDR3: TGTGCCAGCAGTCCGGATGCGGGGGGCTGGGAGCAGTTCTTC. The V gene is TRBV28, the J gene TRBJ2-1; TRBD2 agrees at 8 bases. The CDR3 runs to 14 residues. The germline V gene encodes CDR1 MDHEN and CDR2 SYDVKM. Germline trimming cut 5 bases from V and 10 bases from J; bases unmatched to any gene: 10.

In regard to this clone: The identical CDR3 is also encoded by other nucleotide sequences in the sample. The rearrangement joins TRBV4-1 to TRBJ2-5; unclear D gene. This CDR3 comprises 15 residues. Trimming removed 1 base at V and 1 base at J, with 10 bases between. Germline lookup yields CDR1 MGHRA and CDR2 YSYEKL. CDR3 residues: CASSQVLRLQETQYF. The CDR3 DNA reads as TGCGCCAGCAGCCAAGTCTTGCGGCTCCAAGAGACCCAGTACTTC.

This clone turned up a few times. For the CDR3, the DNA is TGTGCCAGCTCACAACCGGGCCAGGCTGGAAACACCATATATTTT. It codes for CASSQPGQAGNTIYF. J is TRBJ1-3 and V is TRBV18; D is undetermined. The V end was cut by 4 bases, the J end by 2 bases, with 12 bases between. This CDR3 has 15 residues. The germline V gene encodes CDR1 KGHSH and CDR2 LQKENI.

The chain carries TRBV5-1 and TRBJ2-3, with 10 bases lining up with TRBD2. The germline V gene has CDR1 SGHRS and CDR2 YFSETQ. V dropped 3 bases and J dropped 2; count of bases not matched to a gene: 9. The CDR3 covers 17 residues. CDR3 sequence reads: CASSSEGLAGATDTQYF. As DNA, the CDR3 is TGCGCCAGCAGCTCAGAGGGGCTAGCGGGGGCCACAGATACGCAGTATTTT.

CDR3 residues: CASSPDNLPNSPLHF. The CDR3 DNA reads TGCGCCAGCAGCCCGGACAATCTGCCCAATTCACCCCTCCACTTT. The chain uses TRBV5-1 and TRBJ1-6; perhaps TRBD1 as D (5 bases). Per the germline V gene, CDR1 is SGHRS and CDR2 is YFSETQ. This CDR3 spans 15 amino acids. V was shortened by 4 bases and J by 7 bases, with 15 bases between the two germline ends.

The rearrangement joins TRBV5-4 to TRBJ2-5, with 10 bases that match TRBD2. The CDR3 sequence is 15 residues long. The V gene's germline CDR1 is SGHNT and CDR2 YYREEE (reference sequence). The V and J ends lost 1 base and 2 bases, in that order; junction bases with no gene match: 2. The CDR3 reads CASSLSSGGQETQYF. DNA of the CDR3: TGTGCCAGCAGCTTGTCTAGCGGGGGACAAGAGACCCAGTACTTC.